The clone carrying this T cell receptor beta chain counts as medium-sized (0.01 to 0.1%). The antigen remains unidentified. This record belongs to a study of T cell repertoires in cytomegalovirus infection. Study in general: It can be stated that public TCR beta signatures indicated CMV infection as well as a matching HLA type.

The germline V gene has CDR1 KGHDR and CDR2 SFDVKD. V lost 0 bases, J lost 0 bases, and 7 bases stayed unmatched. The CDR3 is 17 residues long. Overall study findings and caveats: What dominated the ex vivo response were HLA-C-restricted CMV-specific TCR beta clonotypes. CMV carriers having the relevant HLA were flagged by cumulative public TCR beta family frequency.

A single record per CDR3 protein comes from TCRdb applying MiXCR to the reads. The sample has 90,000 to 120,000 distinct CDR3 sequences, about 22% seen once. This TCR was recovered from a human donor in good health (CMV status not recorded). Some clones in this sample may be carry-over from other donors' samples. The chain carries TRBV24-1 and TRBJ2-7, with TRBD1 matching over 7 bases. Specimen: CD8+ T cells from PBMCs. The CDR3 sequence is CATSDLSTGKSSYEQYF. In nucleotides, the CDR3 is TGTGCCACCAGTGATTTGTCGACAGGGAAGAGCTCCTACGAGCAGTACTTC.